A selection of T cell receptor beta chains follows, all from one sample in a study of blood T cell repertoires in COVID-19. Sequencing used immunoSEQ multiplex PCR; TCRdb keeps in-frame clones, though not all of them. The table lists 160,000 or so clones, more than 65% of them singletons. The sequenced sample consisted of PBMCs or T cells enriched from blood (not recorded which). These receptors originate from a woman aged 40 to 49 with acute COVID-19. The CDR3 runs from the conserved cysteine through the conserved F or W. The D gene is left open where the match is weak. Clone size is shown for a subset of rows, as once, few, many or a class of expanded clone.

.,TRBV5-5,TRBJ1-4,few,TGTGCCAGCAGCACGGACAGCCACCATGAAAAACTGTTTTTT,CASSTDSHHEKLFF
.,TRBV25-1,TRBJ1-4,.,TGTGCCAGCAGTGACCGAGTACACAGGGCTAATGAAAAACTGTTTTTT,CASSDRVHRANEKLFF
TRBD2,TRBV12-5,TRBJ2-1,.,TGTGCTAGTGGTTTGGTTGGCGGGGGACTAGCGGGAGTCACGGGCGCCAATGAGCAGTTCTTC,CASGLVGGGLAGVTGANEQFF
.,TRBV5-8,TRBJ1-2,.,TGTGCCAGCAGCTTATCCGGATCGGGCTATGGCTACACCTTC,CASSLSGSGYGYTF
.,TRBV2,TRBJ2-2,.,TGTGCCAGCAGTGTTGACAGAAACACCGGGGAGCTGTTTTTT,CASSVDRNTGELFF
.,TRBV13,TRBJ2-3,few,TGTGCCAGCAGCTCCGCGTCGGGGGCAGGGACTACCGATACGCAGTATTTT,CASSSASGAGTTDTQYF
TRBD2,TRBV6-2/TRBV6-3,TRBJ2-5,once,TGTGCCAGCAGTTACTCGAACCGAGGAGAGCTGCGGGAGGCCCAAGAGACCCAGTACTTC,CASSYSNRGELREAQETQYF
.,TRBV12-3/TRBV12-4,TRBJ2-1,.,TGTGCCAGCAGTGTCTTGGGAGGTTATGAGCAGTTCTTC,CASSVLGGYEQFF
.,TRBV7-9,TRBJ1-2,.,TGTGCCAGCAGCTTGGTAGGGGTGAAGGGCTATGGCTACACCTTC,CASSLVGVKGYGYTF
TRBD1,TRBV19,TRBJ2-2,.,TGTGCCAGTAGTTCTGGGACAGGGGGGACCGGGGAGCTGTTTTTT,CASSSGTGGTGELFF
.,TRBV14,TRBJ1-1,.,TGTGCCAGCAGCCAAATACAGGGATTAGGTGAAGCTTTCTTT,CASSQIQGLGEAFF
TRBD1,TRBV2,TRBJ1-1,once,TGTGCCAGCAGTTCAACAGGGGGCAGCACTGAAGCTTTCTTT,CASSSTGGSTEAFF
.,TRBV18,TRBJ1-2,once,TGTGCCAGCTCACCTTCCTCCGGGGTCTCAAACTATGGCTACACCTTC,CASSPSSGVSNYGYTF
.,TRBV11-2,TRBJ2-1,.,TGTGCCAGCAGCTCACTAGTGACCTTACTCTATGAGCAGTTCTTC,CASSSLVTLLYEQFF
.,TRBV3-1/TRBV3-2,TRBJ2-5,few,TGTGCCAGCAGCCAACCTCGGGGTTTCGGGGAGACCCAGTACTTC,CASSQPRGFGETQYF
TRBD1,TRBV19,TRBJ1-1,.,TGTGCCAGTAGTTACGACAGGGGAGGGACTGAAGCTTTCTTT,CASSYDRGGTEAFF
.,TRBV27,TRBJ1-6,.,TGTGCCAGCAGTTTATCGTCGGTGAGCTCCTATAATTCACCCCTCCACTTT,CASSLSSVSSYNSPLHF
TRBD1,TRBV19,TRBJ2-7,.,TGTGCCAGTAGCCCTCCCCTCGATAGGGGGCCCTACGAGCAGTACTTC,CASSPPLDRGPYEQYF
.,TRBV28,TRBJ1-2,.,TGTGCCAGCAGGAGGAGCGAAACGAGCGGTGGGGGCTACACCTTC,CASRRSETSGGGYTF
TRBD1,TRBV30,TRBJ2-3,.,TGTGCCTTCAACGCCCCCGGGACAGGGCTTAGCACAGATACGCAGTATTTT,CAFNAPGTGLSTDTQYF
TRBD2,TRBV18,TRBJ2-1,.,TGTGCCAGCTCACAGTTAGAGCGGGAGGCCTCCTACAATGAGCAGTTCTTC,CASSQLEREASYNEQFF
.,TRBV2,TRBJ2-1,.,TGTGCCAGCAGTGAGGCAGGGCGGAACAATGAGCAGTTCTTC,CASSEAGRNNEQFF
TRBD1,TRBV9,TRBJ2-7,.,TGTGCCAGCGGACAGGGGAGCATGGGGTCCTACGAGCAGTACTTC,CASGQGSMGSYEQYF
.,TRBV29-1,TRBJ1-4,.,TGCAGCACCTCCCGGGACATTTCGGGGGAAAAACTGTTTTTT,CSTSRDISGEKLFF
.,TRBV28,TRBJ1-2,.,TGTGCCAGCAGCCCCTCTTTCGGCTACACCTTC,CASSPSFGYTF
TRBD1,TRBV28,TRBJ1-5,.,TGTGCCAGCAGTGGCAGGACAGGAGCAAATCAGCCCCAGCATTTT,CASSGRTGANQPQHF
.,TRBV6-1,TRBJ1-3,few,TGTGCCAGCAGTGAAGTGACTCTTGGAAACACCATATATTTT,CASSEVTLGNTIYF
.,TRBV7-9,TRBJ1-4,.,TGTGCCAGCAGCTTAGGGGAGGGAGGCGAAAAACTGTTTTTT,CASSLGEGGEKLFF
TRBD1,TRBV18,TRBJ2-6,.,TGTGCCAGCTCACCGTTGCAGGGGGCTGGGGCCAACGTCCTGACTTTC,CASSPLQGAGANVLTF
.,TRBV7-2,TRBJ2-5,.,TGTGCCAGCAGCACCCGGACTATCCAAGAGACCCAGTACTTC,CASSTRTIQETQYF
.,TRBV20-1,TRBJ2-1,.,TGCAGTGCGGGAGCGTACAATGAGCAGTTCTTC,CSAGAYNEQFF
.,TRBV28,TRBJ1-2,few,TGTGCCAGCAGAAATAGGGGGTCCTATGGCTACACCTTC,CASRNRGSYGYTF
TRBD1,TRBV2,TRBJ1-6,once,TGTGCCAGCAGTGAGGCAGGGGGAAATAATTCACCCCTCCACTTT,CASSEAGGNNSPLHF
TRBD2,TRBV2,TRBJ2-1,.,TGTGCCAGCAGTATACTAGCGGGATTAGGTGAGCAGTTCTTC,CASSILAGLGEQFF
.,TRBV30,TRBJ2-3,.,TGTGCCTGGACCTCGGGATTCACAGATACGCAGTATTTT,CAWTSGFTDTQYF
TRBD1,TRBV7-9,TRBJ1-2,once,TGTGCCAGCGGGACAGGGTGGGGCCCCAGCTATGGCTACACCTTC,CASGTGWGPSYGYTF
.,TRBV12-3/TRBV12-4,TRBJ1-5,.,TGTGCCAGCACCCTAGAGGAGGGACAGCCCCAGCATTTT,CASTLEEGQPQHF